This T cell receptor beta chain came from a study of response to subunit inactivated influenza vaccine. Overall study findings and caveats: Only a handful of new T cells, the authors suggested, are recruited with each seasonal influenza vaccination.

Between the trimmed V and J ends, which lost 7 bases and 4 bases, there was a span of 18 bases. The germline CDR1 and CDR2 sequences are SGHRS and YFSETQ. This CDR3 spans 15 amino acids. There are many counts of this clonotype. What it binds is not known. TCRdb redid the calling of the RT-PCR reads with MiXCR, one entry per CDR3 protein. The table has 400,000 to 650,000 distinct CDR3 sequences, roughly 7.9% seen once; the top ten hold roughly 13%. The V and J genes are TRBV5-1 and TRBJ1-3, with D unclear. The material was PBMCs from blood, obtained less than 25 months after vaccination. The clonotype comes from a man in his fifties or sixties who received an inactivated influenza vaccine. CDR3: CASAPDGQGGNTIYF. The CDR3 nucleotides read TGCGCCAGCGCTCCGGACGGTCAAGGAGGAAACACCATATATTTT.